This section outlines one T cell receptor beta chain sequence together with its context. Antigen unknown. The data derive from a study of CD8 T cells in Susac syndrome. Study observations and caveats: The study recognized that the number of individuals in its TCR sequencing and HLA analysis was relatively small.

The CDR3 contains 17 residues. V lost 5 bases and J lost 2; bases outside the gene matches: 5. Per germline, CDR1 SEHNR and CDR2 FQNEAQ (reference sequence). RNA amounts of 0.5 to 1 ug underwent reverse transcription with random hexamers. Each CDR3 protein gets one entry after TCRdb re-called the immunoSEQ multiplex PCR reads with MiXCR. Here the sample spans 150,000 to 200,000 distinct CDR3 sequences, less than 95% being singletons. This TCR was sampled from a human donor with multiple sclerosis. What was sequenced was CD4+ T cells from PBMCs. V is TRBV7-9 and J is TRBJ2-3; 15 bases line up with TRBD2. In DNA form, the CDR3 reads TGTGCCAGCAGCCTTGGGACTAGCGGGAGGCCCACAGATACGCAGTATTTT. Encoded protein: CASSLGTSGRPTDTQYF.